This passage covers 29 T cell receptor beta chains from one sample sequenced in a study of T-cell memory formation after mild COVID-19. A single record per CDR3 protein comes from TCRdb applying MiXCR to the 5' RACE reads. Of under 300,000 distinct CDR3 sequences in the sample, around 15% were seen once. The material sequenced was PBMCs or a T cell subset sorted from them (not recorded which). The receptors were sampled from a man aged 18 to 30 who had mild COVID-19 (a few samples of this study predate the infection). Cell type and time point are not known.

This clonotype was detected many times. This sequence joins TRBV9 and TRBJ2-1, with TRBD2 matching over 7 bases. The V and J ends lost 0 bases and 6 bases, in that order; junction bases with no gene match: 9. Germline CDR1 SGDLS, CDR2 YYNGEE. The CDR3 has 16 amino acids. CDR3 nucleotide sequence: TGTGCCAGCAGCGTAGGCCCTTTGCGGGGGACCAATGAGCAGTTCTTC. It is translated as CASSVGPLRGTNEQFF. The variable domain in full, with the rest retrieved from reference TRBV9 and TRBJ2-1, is DSGVTQTPKHLITATGQRVTLRCSPRSGDLSVYWYQQSLDQGLQFLIQYYNGEERAKGNILERFSAQQFPDLHSELNLSSLELGDSALYFCASSVGPLRGTNEQFFGPGTRLTVL.

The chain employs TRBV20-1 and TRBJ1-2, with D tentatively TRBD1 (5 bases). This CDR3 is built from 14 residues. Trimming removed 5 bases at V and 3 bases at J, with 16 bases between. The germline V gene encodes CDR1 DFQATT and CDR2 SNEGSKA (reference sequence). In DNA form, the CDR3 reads TGCAGTGCTGACCGAAGGGGCGCTGACTATGGCTACACCTTC. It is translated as CSADRRGADYGYTF.

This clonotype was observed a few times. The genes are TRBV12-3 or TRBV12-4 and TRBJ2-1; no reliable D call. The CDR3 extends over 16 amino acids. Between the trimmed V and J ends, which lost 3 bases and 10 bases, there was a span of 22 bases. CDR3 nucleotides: TGTGCCAGCAGTTTCCCGGGCATTCAAATGAGTGGCGAGCAGTTCTTC. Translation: CASSFPGIQMSGEQFF.

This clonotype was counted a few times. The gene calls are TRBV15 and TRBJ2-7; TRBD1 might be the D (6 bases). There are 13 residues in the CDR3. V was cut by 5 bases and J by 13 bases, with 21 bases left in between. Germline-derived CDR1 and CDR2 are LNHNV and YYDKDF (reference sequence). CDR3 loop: CATSSRDTSLKYF. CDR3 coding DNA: TGTGCCACCAGCTCCCGGGACACGTCCCTGAAATACTTC.

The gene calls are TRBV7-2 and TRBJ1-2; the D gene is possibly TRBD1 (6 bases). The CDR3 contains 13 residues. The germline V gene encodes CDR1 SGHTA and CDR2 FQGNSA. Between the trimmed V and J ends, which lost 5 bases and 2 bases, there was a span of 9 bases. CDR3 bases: TGTGCCAGCAGCCGGGACATGAACTATGGCTACACCTTC. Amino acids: CASSRDMNYGYTF.

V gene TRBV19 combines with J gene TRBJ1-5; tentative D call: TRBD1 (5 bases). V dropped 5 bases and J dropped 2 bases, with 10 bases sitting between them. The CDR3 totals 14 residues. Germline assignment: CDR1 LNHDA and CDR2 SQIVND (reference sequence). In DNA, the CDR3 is TGTGCCAGTAGTGCGGGGGTCGGCAATCAGCCCCAGCATTTT. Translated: CASSAGVGNQPQHF.

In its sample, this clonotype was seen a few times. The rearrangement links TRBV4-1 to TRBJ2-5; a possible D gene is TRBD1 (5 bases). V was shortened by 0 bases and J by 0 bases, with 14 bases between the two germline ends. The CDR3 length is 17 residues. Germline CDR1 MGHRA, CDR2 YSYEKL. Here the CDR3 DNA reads TGCGCCAGCAGCCAAGATAGGGGTGGACACCACCAAGAGACCCAGTACTTC. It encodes CASSQDRGGHHQETQYF.

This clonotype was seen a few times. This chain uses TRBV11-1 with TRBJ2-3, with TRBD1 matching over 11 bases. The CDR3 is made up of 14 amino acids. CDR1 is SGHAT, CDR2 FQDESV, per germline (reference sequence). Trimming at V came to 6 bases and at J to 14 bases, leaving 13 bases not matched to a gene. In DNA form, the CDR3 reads TGTGCCAGCAGTCCCTCGCTCCGGGACAGGGGGATGTATTTT. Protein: CASSPSLRDRGMYF.

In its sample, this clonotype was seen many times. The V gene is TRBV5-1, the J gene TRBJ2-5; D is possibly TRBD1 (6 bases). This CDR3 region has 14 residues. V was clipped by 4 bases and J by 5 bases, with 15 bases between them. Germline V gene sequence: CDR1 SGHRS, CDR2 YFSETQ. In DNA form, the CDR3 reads TGCGCCAGCAGCCGGACGACAGGACTTGAGACCCAGTACTTC. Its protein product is CASSRTTGLETQYF.

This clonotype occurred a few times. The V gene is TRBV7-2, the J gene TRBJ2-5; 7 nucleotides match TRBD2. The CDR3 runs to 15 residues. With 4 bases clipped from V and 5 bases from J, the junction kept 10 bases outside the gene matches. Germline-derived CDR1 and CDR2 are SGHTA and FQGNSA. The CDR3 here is CASSSNRAGIETQYF. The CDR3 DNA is TGTGCCAGCAGCTCAAATCGAGCGGGGATTGAGACCCAGTACTTC.

Here the CDR3 DNA reads TGTGCCAGCAGCTTAGTAGGAAGACAGGTTCAGTTCTTC. This gives the protein CASSLVGRQVQFF. The chain joins TRBV11-2 to TRBJ2-1; weak D call: TRBD1 (6 bases). Looked up from germline, CDR1 is SGHAT and CDR2 is FQNNGV. This CDR3 region has 13 residues. Trimming took off 1 base at V and 13 bases at J, with 14 bases between the two ends.

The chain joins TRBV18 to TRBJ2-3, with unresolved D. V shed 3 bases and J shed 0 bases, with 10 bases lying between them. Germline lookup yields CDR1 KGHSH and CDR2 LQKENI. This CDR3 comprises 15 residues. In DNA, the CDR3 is TGTGCCAGCTCACCTGACTTCCTAAGCACAGATACGCAGTATTTT. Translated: CASSPDFLSTDTQYF.

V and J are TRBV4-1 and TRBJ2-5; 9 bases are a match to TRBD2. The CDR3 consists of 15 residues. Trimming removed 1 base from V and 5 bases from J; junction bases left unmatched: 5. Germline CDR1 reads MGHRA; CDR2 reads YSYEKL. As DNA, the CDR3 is TGCGCCAGCAGCCAAGTCGGCGCGGGAGGGGAGACCCAGTACTTC. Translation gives CASSQVGAGGETQYF.

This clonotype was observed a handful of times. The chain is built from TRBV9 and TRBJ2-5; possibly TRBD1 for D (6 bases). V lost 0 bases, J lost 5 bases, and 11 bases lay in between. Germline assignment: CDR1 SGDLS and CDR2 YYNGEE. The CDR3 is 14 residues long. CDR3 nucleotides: TGTGCCAGCAGCGTAGCACAGGGAAGGGAGACCCAGTACTTC. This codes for CASSVAQGRETQYF.

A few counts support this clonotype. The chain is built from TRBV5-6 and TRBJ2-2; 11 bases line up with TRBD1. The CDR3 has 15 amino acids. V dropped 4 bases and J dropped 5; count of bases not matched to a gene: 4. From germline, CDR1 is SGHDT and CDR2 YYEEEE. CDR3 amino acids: CASSVGDRGTGELFF. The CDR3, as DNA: TGTGCCAGCAGCGTGGGGGACAGGGGGACCGGGGAGCTGTTTTTT.

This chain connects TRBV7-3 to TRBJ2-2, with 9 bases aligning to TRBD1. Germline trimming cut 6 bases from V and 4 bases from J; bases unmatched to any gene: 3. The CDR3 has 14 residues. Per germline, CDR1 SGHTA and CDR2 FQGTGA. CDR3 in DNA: TGTGCCAGCAGTTGGGACAGGGCCACCGGGGAGCTGTTTTTT. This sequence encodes CASSWDRATGELFF.

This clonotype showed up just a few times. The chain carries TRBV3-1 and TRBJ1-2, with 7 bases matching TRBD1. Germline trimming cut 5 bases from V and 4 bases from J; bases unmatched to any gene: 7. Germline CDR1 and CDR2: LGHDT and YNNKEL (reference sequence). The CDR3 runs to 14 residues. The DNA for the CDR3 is TGTGCCAGCAGCGCCCGGGACAGCCCCTATGGCTACACCTTC. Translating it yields CASSARDSPYGYTF.

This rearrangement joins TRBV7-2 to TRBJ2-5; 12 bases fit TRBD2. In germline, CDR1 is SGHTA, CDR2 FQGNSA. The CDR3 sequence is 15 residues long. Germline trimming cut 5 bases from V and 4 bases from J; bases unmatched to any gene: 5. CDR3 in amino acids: CASSQLAGGPETQYF. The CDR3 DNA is TGTGCCAGCAGCCAACTAGCGGGGGGACCAGAGACCCAGTACTTC. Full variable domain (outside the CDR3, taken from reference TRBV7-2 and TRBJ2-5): GAGVSQSPSNKVTEKGKDVELRCDPISGHTALYWYRQSLGQGLEFLIYFQGNSAPDKSGLPSDRFSAERTGGSVSTLTIQRTQQEDSAVYLCASSQLAGGPETQYFGPGTRLLVL.

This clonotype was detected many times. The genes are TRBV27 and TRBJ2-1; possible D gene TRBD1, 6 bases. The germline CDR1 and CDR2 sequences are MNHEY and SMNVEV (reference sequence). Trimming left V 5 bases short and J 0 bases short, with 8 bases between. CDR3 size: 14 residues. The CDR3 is CASSEDSSYNEQFF. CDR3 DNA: TGTGCCAGCAGTGAGGACAGCTCCTACAATGAGCAGTTCTTC.

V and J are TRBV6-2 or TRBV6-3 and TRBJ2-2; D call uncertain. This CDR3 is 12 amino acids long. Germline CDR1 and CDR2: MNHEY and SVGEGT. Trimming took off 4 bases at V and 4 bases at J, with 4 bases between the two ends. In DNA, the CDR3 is TGTGCCAGCAGTTCGCTCACCGGGGAGCTGTTTTTT. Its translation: CASSSLTGELFF.

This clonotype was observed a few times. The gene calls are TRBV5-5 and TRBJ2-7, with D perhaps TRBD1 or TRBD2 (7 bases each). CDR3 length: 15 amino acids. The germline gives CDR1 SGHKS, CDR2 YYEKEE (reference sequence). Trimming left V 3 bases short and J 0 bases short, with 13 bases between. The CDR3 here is CASSYTGEGSYEQYF. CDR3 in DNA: TGTGCCAGCAGCTACACAGGGGAGGGCTCCTACGAGCAGTACTTC.

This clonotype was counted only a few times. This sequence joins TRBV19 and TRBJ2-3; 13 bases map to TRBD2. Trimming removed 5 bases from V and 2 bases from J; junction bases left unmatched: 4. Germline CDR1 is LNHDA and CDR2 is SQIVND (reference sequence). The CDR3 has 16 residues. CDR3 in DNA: TGTGCCAGTAGTCGACTAGCGGGGGGCCTCACAGATACGCAGTATTTT. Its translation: CASSRLAGGLTDTQYF.

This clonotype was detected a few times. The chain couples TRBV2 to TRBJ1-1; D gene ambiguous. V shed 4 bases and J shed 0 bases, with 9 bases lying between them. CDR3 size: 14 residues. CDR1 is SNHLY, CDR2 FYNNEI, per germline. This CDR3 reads CASSGRILNTEAFF. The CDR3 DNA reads TGTGCCAGCAGTGGTAGGATATTGAACACTGAAGCTTTCTTT. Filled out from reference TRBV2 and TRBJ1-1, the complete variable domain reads EPEVTQTPSHQVTQMGQEVILRCVPISNHLYFYWYRQILGQKVEFLVSFYNNEISEKSEIFDDQFSVERPDGSNFTLKIRSTKLEDSAMYFCASSGRILNTEAFFGQGTRLTVV.

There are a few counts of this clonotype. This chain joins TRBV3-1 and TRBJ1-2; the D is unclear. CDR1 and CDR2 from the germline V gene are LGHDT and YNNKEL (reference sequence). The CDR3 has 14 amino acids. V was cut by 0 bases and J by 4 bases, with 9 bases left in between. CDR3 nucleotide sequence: TGTGCCAGCAGCCAAGATGGGCCAGGCTATGGCTACACCTTC. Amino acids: CASSQDGPGYGYTF. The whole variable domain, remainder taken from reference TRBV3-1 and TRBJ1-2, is DTAVSQTPKYLVTQMGNDKSIKCEQNLGHDTMYWYKQDSKKFLKIMFSYNNKELIINETVPNRFSPKSPDKAHLNLHINSLELGDSAVYFCASSQDGPGYGYTFGSGTRLTVV.

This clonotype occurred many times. The CDR3 protein is CASSLATAGGALWIGELFF. CDR3 sequence (DNA): TGCGCCAGCAGCTTGGCAACGGCAGGGGGCGCTTTGTGGATCGGGGAGCTGTTTTTT. The V and J genes are TRBV5-1 and TRBJ2-2; 8 bases agree with TRBD1. Germline trimming cut 0 bases from V and 7 bases from J; bases unmatched to any gene: 17. CDR3 length: 19 residues. Germline assignment: CDR1 SGHRS and CDR2 YFSETQ.

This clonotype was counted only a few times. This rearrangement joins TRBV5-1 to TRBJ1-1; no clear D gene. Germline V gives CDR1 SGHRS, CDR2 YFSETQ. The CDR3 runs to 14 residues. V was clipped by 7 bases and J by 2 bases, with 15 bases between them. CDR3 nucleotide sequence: TGCGCCAGCTCCCGCACGGTGACTAACACTGAAGCTTTCTTT. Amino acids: CASSRTVTNTEAFF.

CDR3 coding DNA: TGTGCCACCAGTGATCCCCCCCCCAGGGACCATGAGCAGTTCTTC. This sequence encodes CATSDPPPRDHEQFF. V and J are TRBV24-1 and TRBJ2-1; D possibly matches TRBD1 or TRBD2 (5 bases each). The CDR3 totals 15 residues. V lost 3 bases, J lost 8 bases, and 16 bases lay in between. CDR1 and CDR2 from the germline V gene are KGHDR and SFDVKD.

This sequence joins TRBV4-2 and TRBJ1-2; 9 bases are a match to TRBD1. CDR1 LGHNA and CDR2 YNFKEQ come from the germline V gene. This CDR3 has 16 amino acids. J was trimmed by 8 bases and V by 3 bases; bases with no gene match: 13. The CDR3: CASSQPGQGQDRGYTF. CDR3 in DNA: TGTGCCAGCAGCCAGCCGGGACAGGGTCAGGATCGGGGCTACACCTTC.

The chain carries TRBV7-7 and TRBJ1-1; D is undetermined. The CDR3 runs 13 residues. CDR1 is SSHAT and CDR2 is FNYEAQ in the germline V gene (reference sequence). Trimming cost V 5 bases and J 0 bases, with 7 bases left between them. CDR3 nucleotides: TGTGCCAGCAGCACGGACGTGAACACTGAAGCTTTCTTT. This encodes CASSTDVNTEAFF.